Listed here are 5 T cell receptor beta chains from one sample, sequenced in a study of T cell changes during pregnancy in multiple sclerosis. Using immunoSEQ multiplex PCR, the repertoire was profiled, and TCRdb retains in-frame clones only, with some absent. The data show over 65,000 clones, 90% to 95% seen once. The input for sequencing was peripheral blood, taken in the first trimester of pregnancy. The receptors originated from a female donor with multiple sclerosis, enrolled in a pregnancy study.

This clone was found once. This chain joins TRBV4-1 and TRBJ2-3; 10 bases align to TRBD2. V lost 1 base and J lost 2; bases outside the gene matches: 3. CDR1 and CDR2 (germline): MGHRA, YSYEKL. CDR3 length: 16 amino acids. This chain's CDR3 is CASSQGLAGVTDTQYF. The CDR3 DNA follows: TGCGCCAGCAGCCAAGGCCTAGCGGGGGTCACAGATACGCAGTATTTT.

J is TRBJ1-2 and V is TRBV15, with no clear D. The length of the CDR3 is 16 residues. V dropped 3 bases and J dropped 0 bases, with 14 bases sitting between them. The germline gives CDR1 LNHNV, CDR2 YYDKDF (reference sequence). The CDR3 DNA reads as TGTGCCACCAGCAGCGCCGAGGGATCTGCTAACTATGGCTACACCTTC. Its translation: CATSSAEGSANYGYTF.

This clone was picked up one time. The J gene is TRBJ2-7, the V gene TRBV19, with TRBD1 as a possible D gene (7 bases). Trimming cost V 1 base and J 12 bases, with 16 bases left between them. In germline, CDR1 is LNHDA, CDR2 SQIVND (reference sequence). There are 13 residues in the CDR3. The CDR3 here is CASSIGQQGRTYF. In nucleotides, the CDR3 is TGTGCCAGTAGTATAGGACAACAGGGGAGGACGTACTTC.

CDR3 nucleotides: TGCGCCAGCAGCGCGGGACAGGGCGTTGCAACTAATGAAAAACTGTTTTTT. It specifies CASSAGQGVATNEKLFF. This sequence joins TRBV5-1 and TRBJ1-4; TRBD1 aligns across 9 bases. Germline values: CDR1 SGHRS, CDR2 YFSETQ. This CDR3 region has 17 residues. J gave up 0 bases and V 4 bases, and 7 bases lay outside the gene matches.

The chain is built from TRBV19 and TRBJ1-1; tentatively, D is TRBD1 (6 bases). V lost 6 bases to trimming and J lost 2 bases, with 22 bases between them. This CDR3 has 17 amino acids. Germline CDR1 LNHDA, CDR2 SQIVND (reference sequence). The CDR3, as DNA: TGTGCCAGTAGCACTCGGGAGAGGGGGGGCAAAAACACTGAAGCTTTCTTT. Protein product: CASSTRERGGKNTEAFF.